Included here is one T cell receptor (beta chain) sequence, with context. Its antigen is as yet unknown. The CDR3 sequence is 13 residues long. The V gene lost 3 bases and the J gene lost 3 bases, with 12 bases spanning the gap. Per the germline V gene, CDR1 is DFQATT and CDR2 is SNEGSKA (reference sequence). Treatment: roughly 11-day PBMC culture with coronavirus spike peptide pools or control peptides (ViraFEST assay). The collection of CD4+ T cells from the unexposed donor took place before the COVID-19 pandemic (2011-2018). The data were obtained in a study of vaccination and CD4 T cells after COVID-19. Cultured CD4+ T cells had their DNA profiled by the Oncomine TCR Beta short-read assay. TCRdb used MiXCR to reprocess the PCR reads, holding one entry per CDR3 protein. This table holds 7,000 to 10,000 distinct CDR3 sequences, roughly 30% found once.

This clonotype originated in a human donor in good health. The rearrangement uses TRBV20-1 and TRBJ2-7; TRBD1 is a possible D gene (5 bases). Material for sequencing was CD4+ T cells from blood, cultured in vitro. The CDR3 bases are TGCAGTGCTAGGGGGCGGTTGGACTACGAGCAGTACTTC. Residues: CSARGRLDYEQYF.